Presented here are 22 T cell receptor beta chains from one specimen sequenced in a study of blood T cells in healthy people across ages. The second PCR ran about 6 to 12 cycles with a sample-barcoded 5' primer and J-beta primers. MiXCR was run by TCRdb on the 5' RACE reads, yielding one entry per CDR3 protein. The sample holds roughly 1.5 million distinct CDR3 sequences, 35% to 45% seen once. Sequenced input: blood. The origin of the receptors is a woman aged 18-29 years in good health.

The chain has TRBV5-1 and TRBJ2-3, with 14 nucleotides matching TRBD2. Germline CDR1 SGHRS, CDR2 YFSETQ. The V gene end was trimmed by 2 bases and the J gene end by 6 bases; junction bases not matched to a gene: 11. The length of the CDR3 is 18 residues. CDR3 sequence reads: CASSFARGLAGGLDTQYF. CDR3 DNA sequence: TGCGCCAGCAGCTTTGCTCGCGGACTAGCGGGGGGCCTGGATACGCAGTATTTT.

This clonotype was seen a handful of times. The chain employs TRBV20-1 and TRBJ1-5, with TRBD1 matching 10 bases. The CDR3 runs 17 residues. V lost 0 bases and J lost 0; bases outside the gene matches: 5. CDR1 is DFQATT, CDR2 SNEGSKA, per germline (reference sequence). CDR3 region: CSAREWTGGPSNQPQHF. The CDR3 DNA sequence: TGCAGTGCTAGAGAATGGACAGGGGGTCCTAGCAATCAGCCCCAGCATTTT.

V gene TRBV18 combines with J gene TRBJ1-4; TRBD1 aligns across 7 bases. The CDR3 length is 15 residues. V was pared by 5 bases and J by 0 bases, with 3 bases of the junction left unmatched. In germline, CDR1 is KGHSH, CDR2 LQKENI. CDR3 bases: TGTGCCAGCTCAGGAGGGACAGCAACTAATGAAAAACTGTTTTTT. This gives the protein CASSGGTATNEKLFF.

This clonotype has only a few counts. Just one base apart from a much larger clone, this may be a read error. V and J are TRBV9 and TRBJ2-3, with D uncertain. Germline lookup yields CDR1 SGDLS and CDR2 YYNGEE. This CDR3 is 13 amino acids long. The CDR3 bases are TGTGCCGGCAGCGTAGCTAGCACAGATACGCAGTATTTT. It yields the protein CAGSVASTDTQYF.

The chain combines TRBV12-3 or TRBV12-4 with TRBJ2-4; 8 bases are a match to TRBD2. The CDR3 has 16 residues. V lost 6 bases, J lost 0 bases, and 7 bases stayed unmatched. This CDR3 reads CASSASGGSAKNIQYF. The CDR3 bases are TGTGCCAGCAGCGCTTCGGGGGGGTCAGCCAAAAACATTCAGTACTTC.

V usage is TRBV6-6 and J usage is TRBJ2-7, with D unresolved. Germline V gene data show CDR1 as MNHNY and CDR2 as SVGAGI (reference sequence). The CDR3 covers 12 residues. V gave up 8 bases and J gave up 0 bases, with 8 bases separating them. The CDR3 sequence is CASAKGSYEQYF. CDR3 nucleotides: TGTGCCAGCGCGAAAGGCTCCTACGAGCAGTACTTC.

The V and J genes are TRBV27 and TRBJ2-4; TRBD2 matches 9 bases. The end of the DNA fits TRBJ2-7 better, so the J call may be wrong. Per the germline V gene, CDR1 is MNHEY and CDR2 is SMNVEV (reference sequence). CDR3 length: 15 residues. The CDR3 DNA sequence: TGTGCCAGCAGTCGCGGGAGCGGGGGGTACTACGAGCAGTACTTC. It is translated as CASSRGSGGYYEQYF.

The rearrangement uses TRBV7-9 and TRBJ2-1, with D tentatively TRBD1 or TRBD2 (5 bases each). This CDR3 is 18 amino acids long. V was clipped by 8 bases and J by 4 bases, with 27 bases between them. CDR1 and CDR2 from the germline V gene are SEHNR and FQNEAQ (reference sequence). In DNA, the CDR3 is TGTGCCAGCCGGTTTCCGGGGCGTCACATAGGCAGGTACAATGAGCAGTTCTTC. Amino acids: CASRFPGRHIGRYNEQFF.

This clonotype was recorded at least ten times. The chain uses TRBV20-1 and TRBJ2-5; the D is unclear. The germline V and J ends were trimmed by 2 bases and 2 bases, with 6 bases remaining between them. Per germline, CDR1 DFQATT and CDR2 SNEGSKA (reference sequence). The CDR3 contains 12 residues. The CDR3 here is CSARWQQETQYF. CDR3 DNA: TGCAGTGCTAGATGGCAGCAAGAGACCCAGTACTTC.

This clonotype was detected only once. Here the CDR3 reads CASTPGENTQYF. CDR3 nucleotide sequence: TGTGCCAGCACCCCAGGAGAGAATACGCAGTATTTT. The chain joins TRBV21-1 to TRBJ2-3. TRBV21-1 is a pseudogene locus. CDR3 length equals 12 residues.

The V call is TRBV29-1, the J call TRBJ2-3; a possible D gene is TRBD1 (5 bases). This CDR3 has 14 amino acids. Germline loops: CDR1 SQVTM, CDR2 ANQGSEA. V gave up 4 bases and J gave up 5 bases, with 16 bases separating them. Here the CDR3 DNA reads TGCAGCGTTGTACAGGTGCAGGGCTTAGATACGCAGTATTTT. Its protein is CSVVQVQGLDTQYF.

This clonotype came up a few times. The chain carries TRBV12-3 or TRBV12-4 and TRBJ1-6; no clear D. Trimming cost V 8 bases and J 6 bases, with 11 bases left between them. CDR3 length equals 13 residues. The CDR3 sequence: CASCEQPNSPLHF. The DNA of the CDR3 is TGTGCCAGCTGCGAACAGCCTAATTCACCCCTCCACTTT.

A few counts support this clonotype. The V and J genes are TRBV12-3 or TRBV12-4 and TRBJ1-1; TRBD1 might be the D (6 bases). There are 13 residues in the CDR3. Trimming cost V 7 bases and J 4 bases, with 13 bases left between them. Here the CDR3 DNA reads TGTGCCAGCAACAGGGTCCCCCTCACTGAAGCTTTCTTT. Protein sequence: CASNRVPLTEAFF.

The chain joins TRBV7-2 to TRBJ1-1; TRBD1 agrees at 9 bases. The CDR3 has 15 amino acids. The J segment lost 6 bases and the V segment lost 0 bases, leaving 5 bases of the junction unmatched. Germline V gene data show CDR1 as SGHTA and CDR2 as FQGNSA. CDR3 sequence: CASSLADRGVPEAFF. The DNA for the CDR3 is TGTGCCAGCAGCTTAGCGGACAGGGGAGTCCCTGAAGCTTTCTTT. The full variable domain, rest sourced from reference TRBV7-2 and TRBJ1-1, is GAGVSQSPSNKVTEKGKDVELRCDPISGHTALYWYRQSLGQGLEFLIYFQGNSAPDKSGLPSDRFSAERTGGSVSTLTIQRTQQEDSAVYLCASSLADRGVPEAFFGQGTRLTVV.

V and J are TRBV4-3 and TRBJ2-3; TRBD2 matches 10 bases. Germline CDR1 and CDR2: LGHNA and YSLEER. This CDR3 is 16 amino acids long. Trimming removed 3 bases from V and 5 bases from J; junction bases left unmatched: 8. CDR3 sequence reads: CASSQLLAGGIDTQYF. Here the CDR3 DNA reads TGCGCCAGCAGCCAGCTATTAGCGGGGGGAATAGATACGCAGTATTTT.

This chain links TRBV9 with TRBJ1-2, with D possibly matching TRBD1 (6 bases). This CDR3 spans 13 amino acids. Trimming shortened V by 4 bases and J by 8 bases, and 15 bases separated the two germline ends. Germline lookup yields CDR1 SGDLS and CDR2 YYNGEE. CDR3 loop: CASSYTGTQGYTF. CDR3 bases: TGTGCCAGCAGCTATACCGGGACACAAGGCTACACCTTC. Supplemented by reference TRBV9 and TRBJ1-2, the full variable domain reads DSGVTQTPKHLITATGQRVTLRCSPRSGDLSVYWYQQSLDQGLQFLIQYYNGEERAKGNILERFSAQQFPDLHSELNLSSLELGDSALYFCASSYTGTQGYTFGSGTRLTVV.

The chain employs TRBV12-3 or TRBV12-4 and TRBJ2-1; the D gene is possibly TRBD1 (6 bases). CDR3 length equals 15 residues. Trimming pared 7 bases from V and 4 bases from J, leaving 17 bases between. Here the CDR3 DNA reads TGTGCCAGCACCCTGGGACATGGTTTATACAATGAGCAGTTCTTC. Translating gives CASTLGHGLYNEQFF.

This clonotype appeared a few times. The chain carries TRBV28 and TRBJ1-5; tentative D call: TRBD1 (6 bases). Trimming took off 4 bases at V and 0 bases at J, with 19 bases between the two ends. The CDR3 spans 18 residues. CDR1 is MDHEN, CDR2 SYDVKM, per germline. The CDR3 sequence: CASSSGREWGASNQPQHF. The CDR3 coding sequence is TGTGCCAGCAGTTCCGGACGGGAATGGGGGGCTAGCAATCAGCCCCAGCATTTT.

The J gene is TRBJ2-1, the V gene TRBV7-3; the D gene is possibly TRBD2 (5 bases). The germline gives CDR1 SGHTA, CDR2 FQGTGA. The V end lost 6 bases, the J end lost 0 bases, and 9 bases lay between the germline ends. This CDR3 has 14 amino acids. Written as DNA, the CDR3 is TGTGCCAGCAGGGCAGCGGACTCCTACAATGAGCAGTTCTTC. Amino acid sequence: CASRAADSYNEQFF.

The table lists this clonotype with a few counts. V gene TRBV5-1 combines with J gene TRBJ1-2; TRBD1 is a possible D gene (6 bases). Germline CDR1 and CDR2: SGHRS and YFSETQ. Deletions cut 2 bases from V and 6 bases from J, with 14 bases between. There are 14 residues in the CDR3. CDR3: CASSFTGISDGYTF. In DNA form, the CDR3 reads TGCGCCAGCAGCTTTACAGGGATCTCGGATGGCTACACCTTC.

The V and J genes are TRBV25-1 and TRBJ1-5; D perhaps matches TRBD1 (6 bases). Between the trimmed V and J ends, which lost 8 bases and 9 bases, there was a span of 17 bases. CDR3 length equals 13 residues. The V gene's germline CDR1 is MGHDK and CDR2 SYGVNS. This CDR3 reads CASQTGSGGPQHF. In nucleotides, the CDR3 is TGTGCCAGCCAAACAGGGTCCGGTGGGCCCCAGCATTTT. Full variable domain (rest looked up from reference TRBV25-1 and TRBJ1-5): EADIYQTPRYLVIGTGKKITLECSQTMGHDKMYWYQQDPGMELHLIHYSYGVNSTEKGDLSSESTVSRIRTEHFPLTLESARPSHTSQYLCASQTGSGGPQHFGDGTRLSIL.

V gene TRBV2 combines with J gene TRBJ1-4; 7 nucleotides align to TRBD1. The CDR3 is 15 residues long. Per the germline V gene, CDR1 is SNHLY and CDR2 is FYNNEI. With V trimmed by 7 bases and J by 7 bases, 12 bases remained unmatched. The CDR3 sequence is CASITGRDRVEKLFF. The CDR3 region has the DNA TGTGCCAGCATTACGGGCCGGGACAGAGTTGAAAAACTGTTTTTT.